This T cell receptor beta chain was identified during a study of blood T cell repertoires in COVID-19. In the study overall: PBMCs, B-cell-depleted T cells, or T cells were the source of the cDNA or gDNA that made up the material.

Per the original methods: By means of reference gene primer amplification, nucleated cell counts were estimated. Method: immunoSEQ multiplex PCR; TCRdb's copy keeps in-frame clones and lacks some. V, J and clone size derive from that table, while D and trimming were established from the DNA sequence. This sample carries 140,000 to 150,000 clones, 65% to 80% of them seen once, and the ten largest clones take 16%. This clone has a single count. The CDR3 has 14 amino acids. CDR1 and CDR2 from the germline V gene are MNHEY and SVGAGI. V was pared by 5 bases and J by 4 bases, with 14 bases between. The specimen sequenced was peripheral blood. The chain employs TRBV6-5 and TRBJ2-5; D may be TRBD2 (5 bases). This receptor was taken from a man aged 45 to 65 with acute or convalescent COVID-19. CDR3 region: CASSRSSVGETQYF. DNA for the CDR3: TGTGCCAGCAGTCGTAGTAGCGTGGGAGAGACCCAGTACTTC.